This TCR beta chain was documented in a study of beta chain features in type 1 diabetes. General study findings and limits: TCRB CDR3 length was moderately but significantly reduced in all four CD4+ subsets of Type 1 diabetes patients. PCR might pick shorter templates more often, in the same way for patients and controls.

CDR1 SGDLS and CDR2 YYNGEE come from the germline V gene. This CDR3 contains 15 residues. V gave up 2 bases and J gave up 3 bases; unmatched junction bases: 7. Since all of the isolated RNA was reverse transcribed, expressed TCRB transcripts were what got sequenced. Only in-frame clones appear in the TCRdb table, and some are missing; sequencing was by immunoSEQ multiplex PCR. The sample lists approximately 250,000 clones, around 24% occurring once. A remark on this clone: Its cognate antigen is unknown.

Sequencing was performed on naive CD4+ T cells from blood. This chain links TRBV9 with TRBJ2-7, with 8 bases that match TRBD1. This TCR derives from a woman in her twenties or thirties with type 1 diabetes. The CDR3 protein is CASSVTDRGYYEQYF. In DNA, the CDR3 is TGTGCCAGCAGCGTCACCGACAGGGGATACTACGAGCAGTACTTC.